This passage covers 13 T cell receptor beta chains from one sample sequenced in a study of T cell responses to AZD1222 COVID-19 vaccine. Produced via immunoSEQ multiplex PCR; TCRdb's table is partial and in-frame only. The sample has some 130,000 clones; 88% are singletons. The input for sequencing was peripheral blood, taken on day 0 of AZD1222 vaccination. These TCRs come from an adult in good health.

V usage is TRBV7-3 and J usage is TRBJ1-2, with 8 bases matching TRBD1. Germline trimming cut 0 bases from V and 10 bases from J; bases unmatched to any gene: 10. Germline CDR1 is SGHTA and CDR2 is FQGTGA. CDR3 size: 15 residues. The CDR3 sequence is CASSLTAGGREHYTF. CDR3 nucleotides: TGTGCCAGCAGCTTAACGGCAGGGGGCAGGGAACACTACACCTTC.

The genes are TRBV5-4 and TRBJ2-7; no reliable D call. V lost 4 bases to trimming and J lost 0 bases, with 8 bases between them. The germline V gene has CDR1 SGHNT and CDR2 YYREEE (reference sequence). This CDR3 contains 13 residues. The CDR3 loop is CASSRTASYEQYF. The DNA for the CDR3 is TGTGCCAGCAGCCGAACCGCCTCCTACGAGCAGTACTTC. Complete variable domain (other parts from reference TRBV5-4 and TRBJ2-7): ETGVTQSPTHLIKTRGQQVTLRCSSQSGHNTVSWYQQALGQGPQFIFQYYREEENGRGNFPPRFSGLQFPNYSSELNVNALELDDSALYLCASSRTASYEQYFGPGTRLTVT.

Only one count was recorded for this clone. The chain employs TRBV3-1 (or the pseudogene TRBV3-2) and TRBJ1-3; unclear D gene. The CDR3 loop spans 16 amino acids. V was clipped by 0 bases and J by 3 bases, with 12 bases between them. CDR1 is LGHDT and CDR2 is YNNKEL in the germline V gene (reference sequence). The DNA for the CDR3 is TGTGCCAGCAGCCAAGAGGAAAGGGCTGGTGGAAACACCATATATTTT. Protein product: CASSQEERAGGNTIYF.

The count of this clone is one. The V gene is TRBV11-1, the J gene TRBJ2-1; 9 bases match TRBD2. Germline V gene lookup returns CDR1 SGHAT and CDR2 FQDESV (reference sequence). The CDR3 contains 16 residues. J was trimmed by 4 bases and V by 1 base; bases with no gene match: 5. The CDR3 region has the DNA TGTGCCAGCAGCTTAGTGGGCAGCGGGGGGTACAATGAGCAGTTCTTC. This codes for CASSLVGSGGYNEQFF.

This rearrangement joins TRBV6-5 to TRBJ1-1; D is ambiguous. The ends were cut back, 4 bases at V and 0 bases at J, with 9 bases in the middle. The CDR3 covers 14 residues. Germline CDR1 is MNHEY and CDR2 is SVGAGI. The chain's CDR3 is CASSLTFMNTEAFF. The CDR3 nucleotides are TGTGCCAGCAGTTTAACCTTCATGAACACTGAAGCTTTCTTT.

The rearrangement uses TRBV5-4 and TRBJ2-3; 9 bases map to TRBD2. Germline assignment: CDR1 SGHNT and CDR2 YYREEE (reference sequence). V was clipped by 6 bases and J by 2 bases; unmatched bases: 7. This CDR3 has 15 amino acids. In DNA form, the CDR3 reads TGTGCCAGCACCCCTGGACTAGCGAACACAGATACGCAGTATTTT. Amino acids: CASTPGLANTDTQYF.

This clone came up a few times. This sequence joins TRBV2 and TRBJ2-7; the D is unclear. Germline CDR1 SNHLY, CDR2 FYNNEI. This CDR3 region has 16 residues. The germline V and J ends were trimmed by 6 bases and 3 bases, with 21 bases remaining between them. The CDR3 bases are TGTGCCAGCAGAAAGGGTACCAACTCTATTCTCTACGAGCAGTACTTC. Protein product: CASRKGTNSILYEQYF.

The chain has TRBV14 and TRBJ1-6; no firm D call. The CDR3 spans 15 residues. Trimming took off 4 bases at V and 9 bases at J, with 16 bases between the two ends. Germline V lookup: CDR1 SGHDN, CDR2 FVKESK. CDR3 DNA: TGTGCCAGCAGCCCCCGCCAGGCCGGAGGTTCACCCCTCCACTTT. It specifies CASSPRQAGGSPLHF.

This sequence joins TRBV29-1 and TRBJ1-1; possibly TRBD1 for D (5 bases). The CDR3 is made up of 13 amino acids. CDR1 and CDR2 (germline): SQVTM, ANQGSEA. V shed 3 bases and J shed 1 base, with 9 bases lying between them. The CDR3 protein is CSVERQGNTEAFF. The CDR3 DNA reads TGCAGCGTTGAGCGGCAGGGGAACACTGAAGCTTTCTTT.

This clone occurred a few times. J is TRBJ2-5 and V is TRBV7-2; D is unclear. Per the germline V gene, CDR1 is SGHTA and CDR2 is FQGNSA. The CDR3 covers 14 residues. Trimming left V 0 bases short and J 2 bases short, with 7 bases between. The CDR3 loop is CASSLAVEQETQYF. The CDR3 region has the DNA TGTGCCAGCAGCTTAGCGGTTGAGCAAGAGACCCAGTACTTC.

This clone was seen a handful of times. This chain links TRBV19 with TRBJ2-2, with D unclear. The germline gives CDR1 LNHDA, CDR2 SQIVND (reference sequence). The CDR3 loop spans 14 amino acids. Trimming took off 4 bases at V and 6 bases at J, with 12 bases between the two ends. Here the CDR3 reads CASSTARMSGELFF. In DNA, the CDR3 is TGTGCCAGTAGTACCGCCCGGATGTCCGGGGAGCTGTTTTTT.

This sequence joins TRBV7-9 and TRBJ1-3, with D perhaps matching TRBD1 (5 bases). This CDR3 has 16 amino acids. Trimming stripped 1 base from V and 5 bases from J, with 15 bases between. Germline V gives CDR1 SEHNR, CDR2 FQNEAQ (reference sequence). CDR3 sequence reads: CASSLDRGGRRNTIYF. In nucleotides, the CDR3 is TGTGCCAGCAGCTTAGATAGGGGCGGGCGTCGAAACACCATATATTTT.

The chain has TRBV14 and TRBJ2-1; D is unclear. The CDR3 covers 13 residues. The germline gives CDR1 SGHDN, CDR2 FVKESK. The V end was cut by 0 bases, the J end by 6 bases, with 6 bases between. This CDR3 is CASSQDIPNEQFF. In DNA form, the CDR3 reads TGTGCCAGCAGCCAAGACATACCCAATGAGCAGTTCTTC. Combining the CDR3 with reference TRBV14 and TRBJ2-1 gives the whole variable domain EAGVTQFPSHSVIEKGQTVTLRCDPISGHDNLYWYRRVMGKEIKFLLHFVKESKQDESGMPNNRFLAERTGGTYSTLKVQPAELEDSGVYFCASSQDIPNEQFFGPGTRLTVL.